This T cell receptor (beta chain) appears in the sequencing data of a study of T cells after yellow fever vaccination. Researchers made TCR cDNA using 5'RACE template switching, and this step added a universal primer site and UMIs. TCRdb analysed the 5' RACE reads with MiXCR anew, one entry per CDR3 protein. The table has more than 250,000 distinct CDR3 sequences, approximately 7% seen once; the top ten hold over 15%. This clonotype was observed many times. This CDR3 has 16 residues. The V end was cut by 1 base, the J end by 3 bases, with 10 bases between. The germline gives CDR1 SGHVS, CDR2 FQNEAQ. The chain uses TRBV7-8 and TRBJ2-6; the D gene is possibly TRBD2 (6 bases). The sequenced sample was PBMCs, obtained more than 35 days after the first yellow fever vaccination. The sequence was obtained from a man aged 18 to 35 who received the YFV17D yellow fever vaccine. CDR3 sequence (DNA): TGTGCCAGCAGCTTAGTGCCGGGGGTTGGGGCCAACGTCCTGACTTTC. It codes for CASSLVPGVGANVLTF. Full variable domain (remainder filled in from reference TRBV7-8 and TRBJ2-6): GAGVSQSPRYKVAKRGQDVALRCDPISGHVSLFWYQQALGQGPEFLTYFQNEAQLDKSGLPSDRFFAERPEGSVSTLKIQRTQQEDSAVYLCASSLVPGVGANVLTFGAGSRLTVL.